This is a list of T cell receptor beta chains from one sample in a study of response to subunit inactivated influenza vaccine. TCRdb itself ran the RT-PCR reads through MiXCR, one entry per CDR3 protein. The sample shows 550,000 to 800,000 distinct CDR3 sequences, around 13% of them seen only once. The specimen was PBMCs from blood, collected 14 days before vaccination. Source of these receptors: a man aged 45-60 years who received an inactivated influenza vaccine. The conserved cysteine and the conserved F or W are not part of the CDR3 here. Fields, in order: V gene, CDR3 protein.

>TRBV5-1
ASSPGWGLEGTDTQY
>TRBV20-1
SAAKGGGQPQH
>TRBV7-9
ASSLARDWRPGELF
>TRBV5-6
ASSWRGGPLGSYNEQF
>TRBV6-5
ASSSGLAGQYNEQF
>TRBV12-3/TRBV12-4
ASSLSAGYTDTQY
>TRBV20-1
SARDDSQETQY
>TRBV11-1
ASSPRLAGVRSTGELF
>TRBV5-1
ASSGPGGAGSYEQY
>TRBV6-1
ASRSTGLAGETQY
>TRBV5-6
ASSFLTTGGADTQY
>TRBV3-1
ASSRFTEAF
>TRBV20-1
SARIRDRVAEAF
>TRBV20-1
SARRTDSPLH
>TRBV20-1
SARVGLETQY
>TRBV7-9
ASRRDGRAPQH
>TRBV6-1
ATGTATVNIQY
>TRBV5-1
ASSLAPTGGDTQY
>TRBV4-1
ASSQNSLNTEAF
>TRBV29-1
SARDDTDTQY
>TRBV20-1
SARITGGTEAF
>TRBV5-1
ASSLEAGGAKNIQY
>TRBV5-1
ASSLLGVNEQF
>TRBV9
ASSAPGLGGEQY
>TRBV7-2
ASSLPGARYEQY
>TRBV5-1
ASSHYGGATYNEQF
>TRBV20-1
SARFTGRPGANVLT
>TRBV20-1
SATGGPNTGELF
>TRBV29-1
SVETSRRNIQY
>TRBV5-1
ASSLDRATEAC
>TRBV20-1
SVSSPSGMYNEQF
>TRBV2
ASNQGSYEQY
>TRBV20-1
SARDRMGTSGTHEQF
>TRBV3-1
ASSHTGQVAYEQY
>TRBV2
TSSCGPVGGRIPYNEQF
>TRBV15
ATSRDRAVYNEQF
>TRBV9
ASSVTSGTYNEQF
>TRBV5-1
ASSLAIGGPLSGNTIY
>TRBV7-3
ASSFSGLADTQY
>TRBV20-1
SARTRNPPWKQS
>TRBV5-1
ASSFLLAGTDTQY
>TRBV20-1
SARGTTLSSYNEQF
>TRBV11-2
ASSPLWDRESGYT
>TRBV11-3
ASSLSSSWDTQY
>TRBV20-1
SVFAGAKNIQY
>TRBV27
ASSPDRADQPQH
>TRBV7-3
ASSAGGAPHEQF
>TRBV3-1
ASSPSGLAGGEQY
>TRBV4-2
ASSTQHTEAF
>TRBV11-2
ASSLDQKISYEQY